This T cell receptor beta chain derives from a study of T-cell reconstitution after alpha-beta-depleted transplantation in children. Overall study results and limits: After transplant, high TCRbeta diversity at day 60 in some patients arose from surviving recipient T cells and thymic progenitors. It was reported that alpha-beta T cells came from several hundred expanded graft clones (about two months after transplant). Among T cells one year after transplant, newly produced cells accounted for most counts and diversity.

This CDR3 is 15 amino acids long. Germline V CDR1 and CDR2: GTSNPN, SVGIG (reference sequence). V shed 0 bases and J shed 2 bases, with 13 bases lying between them. As to this clonotype: Its specificity is not known.

TCRbeta library construction was performed incorporating unique molecular identifiers. Via MiXCR, TCRdb re-called the PCR reads, giving one row per CDR3 protein. The sample has almost 600,000 distinct CDR3 sequences, over 20% seen once. The rearrangement links TRBV30 to TRBJ2-5; possible D gene TRBD1, 5 bases. The receptor was derived from a boy under three years old with Wiskott-Aldrich syndrome, due to receive a stem cell transplant. Specimen: PBMCs, collected before TCRalphabeta/CD19-depleted stem cell transplant. The CDR3 DNA reads as TGTGCCTGGAGTGTACTAACAGGCCAGCAAGAGACCCAGTACTTC. Protein: CAWSVLTGQQETQYF.